This TCR beta chain was identified in a study of T cells in Graves' hyperthyroidism and ophthalmopathy. The V gene's germline CDR1 is SGHNT and CDR2 YYREEE (reference sequence). Trimming cost V 5 bases and J 3 bases, with 17 bases left between them. The length of the CDR3 is 15 residues. Researchers amplified the TCR beta CDR3 regions from RNA transcripts. In the first-round RT-PCR of the TCR CDR3, the HTBI primer set was used. TCRdb ran MiXCR on the multiplex PCR reads and lists one entry per CDR3 protein. This table has a few hundred thousand distinct CDR3 sequences, around 42% appearing once. With respect to this clonotype: Its antigen is undetermined.

Based on clinical symptoms, serum thyroxine and TRAb, thyroid ultrasound and orbital computed tomography, diagnoses were reached. Study-wide findings and caveats: Blood shared most expanded thyroid clonotypes above 0.001.

The chain employs TRBV5-4 and TRBJ1-2; D not resolved. The TCR was taken from a woman between 18 and 29 years old with Graves' hyperthyroidism. Sequences were obtained from peripheral blood or thyroid tissue (not recorded which). The CDR3 DNA follows: TGTGCCAGCAGTCCTGATCGACTATTCGACTATGGCTACACCTTC. It specifies CASSPDRLFDYGYTF.